These T cell receptor beta chains were read from a single sample in a study of T cell responses to AZD1222 COVID-19 vaccine. Using immunoSEQ multiplex PCR, the repertoire was profiled, and TCRdb retains in-frame clones only, with some absent. The sample lists more than 100,000 clones; under 90% were seen once. This specimen was peripheral blood, taken on day 0 of AZD1222 vaccination. Source of these receptors: an adult in good health. CDR3s include the opening cysteine and the closing phenylalanine or tryptophan. Fields, in order: clone size, V gene, J gene, D gene, CDR3 protein, CDR3 DNA. D genes are given only for firm matches. Rows may omit the clone size; those that give it use once, few, many or a size class.

few,TRBV27,TRBJ1-6,.,CASSLKVGSYNSPLHF,TGTGCCAGCAGTTTAAAGGTGGGCTCCTATAATTCACCCCTCCACTTT
.,TRBV7-2,TRBJ2-7,TRBD2,CASSLMASGRAFYEQYF,TGTGCCAGCAGCCTAATGGCTAGCGGGAGGGCATTCTACGAGCAGTACTTC
.,TRBV27,TRBJ2-7,TRBD2,CASRLNLAGENYEQYF,TGTGCCAGCAGATTAAACTTAGCGGGGGAAAACTACGAGCAGTACTTC
.,TRBV10-2,TRBJ2-7,TRBD2,CASRTSGTYEQYF,TGCGCCAGCAGGACTAGCGGAACCTACGAGCAGTACTTC
.,TRBV5-1,TRBJ2-7,TRBD1,CASSNRDRGSLDEQYF,TGCGCCAGCAGCAACCGGGACAGGGGATCCCTGGACGAGCAGTACTTC
.,TRBV10-2,TRBJ1-5,.,CASSALGLTDDQPQHF,TGCGCCAGCAGTGCACTTGGGCTCACGGACGATCAGCCCCAGCATTTT
.,TRBV4-1,TRBJ2-4,.,CASSQDDIRSLAKNIQYF,TGCGCCAGCAGCCAAGATGATATCCGGAGTCTAGCCAAAAACATTCAGTACTTC
.,TRBV30,TRBJ1-5,.,CAWGPRGAQPQHF,TGTGCCTGGGGGCCGAGGGGAGCTCAGCCCCAGCATTTT
.,TRBV30,TRBJ2-5,TRBD2,CAWSVQLAGFVYQETQYF,TGTGCCTGGAGTGTACAACTAGCGGGATTTGTGTACCAAGAGACCCAGTACTTC
.,TRBV25-1,TRBJ2-7,.,CASRPQGFPYEQYF,TGTGCCAGCAGACCTCAGGGGTTCCCCTACGAGCAGTACTTC
.,TRBV6-5,TRBJ1-5,.,CAISTLLSNQPQHF,TGTGCCATCTCGACGCTCCTTAGCAATCAGCCCCAGCATTTT
once,TRBV19,TRBJ1-5,.,CASTLGEGRLQPQHF,TGTGCCAGTACTCTGGGGGAAGGACGGCTTCAGCCCCAGCATTTT
.,TRBV4-1,TRBJ1-2,.,CASSQGDGYYGYTF,TGCGCCAGCAGCCAAGGGGACGGATACTATGGCTACACCTTC
.,TRBV7-9,TRBJ1-6,.,CASSLQGQTNSPLHF,TGTGCCAGCAGCTTACAAGGACAGACTAATTCACCCCTCCACTTT
.,TRBV4-1,TRBJ2-1,.,CASSHPTRRGPYNEQFF,TGCGCCAGCAGCCATCCTACCCGCCGGGGGCCGTACAATGAGCAGTTCTTC
.,TRBV27,TRBJ1-1,.,CASSLRGANMNTEAFF,TGTGCCAGCAGTTTGAGAGGGGCAAATATGAACACTGAAGCTTTCTTT
.,TRBV4-2,TRBJ2-7,TRBD1,CASSQFRGRDRADYEQYF,TGTGCCAGCAGCCAATTCCGAGGCCGGGACAGGGCAGACTACGAGCAGTACTTC
.,TRBV5-1,TRBJ1-1,TRBD1,CASSRGQGSLNTEAFF,TGCGCCAGCAGCCGCGGACAGGGGTCTCTGAACACTGAAGCTTTCTTT
.,TRBV5-1,TRBJ2-1,TRBD1,CASSLATGSNEQFF,TGCGCCAGCAGCTTGGCGACAGGGAGCAATGAGCAGTTCTTC
.,TRBV7-8,TRBJ2-7,.,CASTLPQAEQYF,TGTGCCAGCACCCTACCACAGGCCGAGCAGTACTTC
.,TRBV27,TRBJ2-3,.,CASGVGFGTDTQYF,TGTGCCAGCGGCGTGGGCTTCGGCACAGATACGCAGTATTTT
.,TRBV29-1,TRBJ2-3,TRBD2,CSVERTLAADTQYF,TGCAGCGTTGAGCGGACGCTAGCGGCAGATACGCAGTATTTT
.,TRBV5-4,TRBJ1-1,.,CASSLATPGARTSEAFF,TGTGCCAGCAGCTTGGCCACTCCGGGGGCGAGGACTTCTGAAGCTTTCTTT
.,TRBV15,TRBJ2-2,TRBD1,CATSKLQGAVTGELFF,TGTGCCACCAGCAAACTTCAGGGGGCGGTCACCGGGGAGCTGTTTTTT
.,TRBV5-1,TRBJ1-2,.,CASSSSVYGYTF,TGCGCCAGCAGCTCTTCAGTCTATGGCTACACCTTC
.,TRBV10-1,TRBJ1-1,.,CASSFGTEAFF,TGCGCCAGCAGTTTTGGGACTGAAGCTTTCTTT